The 13 T cell receptor beta chains below come from one sample, sequenced in a study of T cells expressing NK-cell markers. From the 5' RACE reads, TCRdb lists one entry per CDR3 protein and no DNA. The repertoire shows 550,000 to 600,000 distinct CDR3 sequences; the top ten hold 3% to 4.5%. What was sequenced was blood T cells: a sorted CD56 or NKG2C T cell subset, CD4+ or CD8+ T cells, or bulk PBMC T cells (not recorded which). These receptors all stem from a man younger than 35 in good health.

The chain joins TRBV29-1 to TRBJ2-3; TCRdb lists TRBD2, though no DNA is available to test this call. The V gene's germline CDR1 is SQVTM and CDR2 ANQGSEA. This CDR3 region has 14 residues. The chain's CDR3 is CSVDTGGPADTQYF.

This CDR3 is CASTEGGWGTNTEAFF. This chain uses TRBV6-1 with TRBJ1-1; TCRdb picks TRBD1, but there is no DNA to check that call. This CDR3 region has 16 residues. Germline assignment: CDR1 MNHNS and CDR2 SASEGT.

V gene TRBV7-6 combines with J gene TRBJ2-3; TCRdb selects TRBD1, and the lack of DNA leaves this call unchecked. Germline values: CDR1 SGHVS, CDR2 FNYEAQ. This CDR3 is 15 amino acids long. CDR3 amino acids: CASSFTRASTDTQYF.

This chain links TRBV11-2 with TRBJ2-1; TCRdb outputs TRBD1, but without DNA this stays unchecked. CDR1 is SGHAT and CDR2 is FQNNGV in the germline V gene. The CDR3 covers 21 residues. The CDR3 is CASSPRDLYRDSRRSYNEQFF. The full variable domain, with the rest looked up from reference TRBV11-2 and TRBJ2-1, is EAGVAQSPRYKIIEKRQSVAFWCNPISGHATLYWYQQILGQGPKLLIQFQNNGVVDDSQLPKDRFSAERLKGVDSTLKIQPAKLEDSAVYLCASSPRDLYRDSRRSYNEQFFGPGTRLTVL.

V and J are TRBV10-3 and TRBJ2-7. Looked up from germline, CDR1 is ENHRY and CDR2 is SYGVKD. The CDR3 extends over 14 amino acids. CDR3 in amino acids: CAIGTDTYTYEQYF.

The chain links TRBV20-1 to TRBJ2-6; TCRdb indicates TRBD2, and absent DNA this call remains unverified. The CDR3 totals 20 residues. Per the germline V gene, CDR1 is DFQATT and CDR2 is SNEGSKA (reference sequence). The CDR3 protein is CSAHRNRGTSGPSGANVLTF.

The chain is built from TRBV4-2 and TRBJ2-5; TCRdb lists TRBD1, though no DNA is available to test this call. Germline CDR1 LGHNA, CDR2 YNFKEQ. The CDR3 is made up of 16 amino acids. The CDR3 spells CASSPRTGAFQETQYF.

The chain combines TRBV28 with TRBJ2-1; without DNA, the TCRdb call of TRBD1 cannot be checked. The CDR3 runs to 14 residues. Germline CDR1 is MDHEN and CDR2 is SYDVKM. The CDR3 protein is CASSPRRFYNEQFF.

This sequence joins TRBV29-1 and TRBJ2-1; TCRdb names TRBD2, which stays unverified in the absence of DNA. From germline, CDR1 is SQVTM and CDR2 ANQGSEA. The CDR3 loop spans 13 amino acids. CDR3 sequence: CSALTGTYNEQFF.

The gene calls are TRBV5-1 and TRBJ2-1; with no DNA, the TCRdb D assignment of TRBD2 cannot be verified. Germline-derived CDR1 and CDR2 are SGHRS and YFSETQ. This CDR3 is built from 18 residues. The CDR3: CASSLSPSGRASYNEQFF.

This chain joins TRBV12-3 or TRBV12-4 and TRBJ1-5; TCRdb's D call, TRBD1, is unchecked because there is no DNA. CDR3 length equals 15 residues. CDR3: CASSETGTGNQPQHF.

Here the CDR3 reads CASSQAARSVAQYF. The genes are TRBV14 and TRBJ2-3; the TRBD2 assignment by TCRdb is unverifiable without DNA. The CDR3 has 14 residues. Looked up from germline, CDR1 is SGHDN and CDR2 is FVKESK.

The rearrangement links TRBV11-2 to TRBJ2-1. Germline loops: CDR1 SGHAT, CDR2 FQNNGV. The length of the CDR3 is 16 residues. This CDR3 reads CASSLGSHGSYNEQFF.